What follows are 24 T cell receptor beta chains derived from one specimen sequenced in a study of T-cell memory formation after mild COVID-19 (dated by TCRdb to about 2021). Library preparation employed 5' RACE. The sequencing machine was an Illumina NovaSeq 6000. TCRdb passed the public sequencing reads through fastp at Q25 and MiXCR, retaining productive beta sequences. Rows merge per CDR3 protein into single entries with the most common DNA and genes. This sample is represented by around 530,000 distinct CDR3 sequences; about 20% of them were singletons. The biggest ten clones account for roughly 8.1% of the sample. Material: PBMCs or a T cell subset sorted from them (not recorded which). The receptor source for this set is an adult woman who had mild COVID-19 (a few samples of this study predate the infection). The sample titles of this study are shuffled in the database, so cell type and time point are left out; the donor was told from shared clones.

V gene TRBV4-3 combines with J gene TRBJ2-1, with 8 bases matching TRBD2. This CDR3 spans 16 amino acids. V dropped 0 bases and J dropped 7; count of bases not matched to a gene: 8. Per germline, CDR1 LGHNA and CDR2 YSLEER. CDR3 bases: TGCGCCAGCAGCCAAGAGGCTAGCGGGCTGGTTAATGAGCAGTTCTTC. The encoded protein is CASSQEASGLVNEQFF.

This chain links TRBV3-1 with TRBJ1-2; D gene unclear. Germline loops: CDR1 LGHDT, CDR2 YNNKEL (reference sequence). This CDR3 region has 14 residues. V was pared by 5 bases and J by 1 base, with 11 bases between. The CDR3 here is CASSDGSFNYGYTF. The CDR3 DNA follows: TGTGCCAGCAGCGATGGGTCCTTTAACTATGGCTACACCTTC.

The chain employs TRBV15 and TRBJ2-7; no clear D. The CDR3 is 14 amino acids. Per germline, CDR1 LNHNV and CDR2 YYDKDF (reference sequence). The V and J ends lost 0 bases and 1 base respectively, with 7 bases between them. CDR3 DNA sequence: TGTGCCACCAGCAGAGATCGACGATCCTACGAGCAGTACTTC. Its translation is CATSRDRRSYEQYF.

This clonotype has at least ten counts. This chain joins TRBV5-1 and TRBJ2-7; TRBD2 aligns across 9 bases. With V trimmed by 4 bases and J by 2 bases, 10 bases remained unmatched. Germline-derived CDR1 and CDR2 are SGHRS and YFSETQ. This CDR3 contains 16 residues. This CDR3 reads CASSTRAGGPTYEQYF. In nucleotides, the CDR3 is TGCGCCAGCAGCACCCGAGCGGGAGGACCTACCTACGAGCAGTACTTC.

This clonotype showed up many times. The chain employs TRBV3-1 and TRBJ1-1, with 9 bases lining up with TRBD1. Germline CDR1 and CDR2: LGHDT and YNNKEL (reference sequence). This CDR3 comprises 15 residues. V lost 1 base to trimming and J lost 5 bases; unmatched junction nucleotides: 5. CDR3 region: CASSQADRGRTEAFF. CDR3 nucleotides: TGTGCCAGCAGCCAAGCGGACAGGGGTAGAACTGAAGCTTTCTTT.

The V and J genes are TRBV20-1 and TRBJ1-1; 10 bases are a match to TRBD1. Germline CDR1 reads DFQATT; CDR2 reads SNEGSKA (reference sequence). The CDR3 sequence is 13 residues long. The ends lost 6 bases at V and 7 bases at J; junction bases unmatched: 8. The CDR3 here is CSARRQGANEAFF. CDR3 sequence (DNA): TGCAGTGCCCGAAGACAGGGGGCAAATGAAGCTTTCTTT.

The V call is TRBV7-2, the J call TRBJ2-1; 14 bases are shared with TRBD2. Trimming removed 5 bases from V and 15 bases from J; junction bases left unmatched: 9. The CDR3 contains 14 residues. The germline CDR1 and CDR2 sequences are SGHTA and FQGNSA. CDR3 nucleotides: TGTGCCAGCAGCGCCGGGACTAGCGGGAGATCCGGGTTCTTC. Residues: CASSAGTSGRSGFF.

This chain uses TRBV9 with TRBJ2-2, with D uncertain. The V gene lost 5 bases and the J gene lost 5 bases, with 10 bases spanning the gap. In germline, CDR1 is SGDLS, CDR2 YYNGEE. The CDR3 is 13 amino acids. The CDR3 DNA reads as TGTGCCAGCAGTGCCCCAAGGACCGGGGAGCTGTTTTTT. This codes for CASSAPRTGELFF.

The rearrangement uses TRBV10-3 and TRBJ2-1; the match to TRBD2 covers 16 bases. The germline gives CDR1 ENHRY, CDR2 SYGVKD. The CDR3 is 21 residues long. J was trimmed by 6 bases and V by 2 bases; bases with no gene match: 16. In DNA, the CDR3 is TGTGCCATCAGTGAGCTTGCCTGGGGACTAGCGGGAGGGCCAGGGGCCAATGAGCAGTTCTTC. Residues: CAISELAWGLAGGPGANEQFF.

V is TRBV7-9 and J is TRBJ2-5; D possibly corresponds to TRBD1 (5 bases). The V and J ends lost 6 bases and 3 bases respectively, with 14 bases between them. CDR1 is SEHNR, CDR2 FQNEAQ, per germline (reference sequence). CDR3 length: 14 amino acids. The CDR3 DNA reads TGTGCCAGCAGTTTAACGGTAGGGGAAGAGACCCAGTACTTC. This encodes CASSLTVGEETQYF.

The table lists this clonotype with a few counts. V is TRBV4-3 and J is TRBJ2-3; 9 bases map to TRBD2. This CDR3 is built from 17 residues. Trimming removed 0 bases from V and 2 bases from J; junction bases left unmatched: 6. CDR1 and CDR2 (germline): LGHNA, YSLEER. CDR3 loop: CASSQDKAGGPTDTQYF. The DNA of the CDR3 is TGCGCCAGCAGCCAAGATAAGGCGGGAGGGCCCACAGATACGCAGTATTTT.

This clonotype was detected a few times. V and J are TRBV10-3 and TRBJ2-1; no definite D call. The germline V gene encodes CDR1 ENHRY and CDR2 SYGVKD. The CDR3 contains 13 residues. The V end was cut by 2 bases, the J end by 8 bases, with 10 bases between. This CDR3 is CAISERTGHEQFF. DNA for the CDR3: TGTGCCATCAGTGAGCGGACGGGCCATGAGCAGTTCTTC.

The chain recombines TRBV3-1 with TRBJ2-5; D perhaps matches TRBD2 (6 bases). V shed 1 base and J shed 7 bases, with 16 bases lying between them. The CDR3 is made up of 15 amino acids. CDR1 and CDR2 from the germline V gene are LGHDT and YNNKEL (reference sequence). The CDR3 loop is CASSQGLEGLRTQYF. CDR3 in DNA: TGTGCCAGCAGCCAAGGTCTGGAGGGTTTGAGGACCCAGTACTTC.

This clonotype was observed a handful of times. The CDR3 is CASSPLRGLYYEQYF. The DNA for the CDR3 is TGTGCCAGCAGCCCTTTAAGAGGCCTTTACTACGAGCAGTACTTC. V is TRBV6-5 and J is TRBJ2-7; D unresolved. V was clipped by 6 bases and J by 3 bases, with 18 bases between them. This CDR3 is built from 15 residues. Germline V gene sequence: CDR1 MNHEY, CDR2 SVGAGI.

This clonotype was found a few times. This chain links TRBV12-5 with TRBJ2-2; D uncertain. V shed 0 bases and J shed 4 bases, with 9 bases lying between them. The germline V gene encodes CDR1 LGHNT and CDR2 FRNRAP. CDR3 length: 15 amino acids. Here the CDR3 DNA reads TGTGCTAGTGGTTTGGTATTGGACGGCACCGGGGAGCTGTTTTTT. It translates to CASGLVLDGTGELFF.

The DNA of the CDR3 is TGTGCCAGCAGTTTAGGAGGGAATAACTATGGCTACACCTTC. It is translated as CASSLGGNNYGYTF. The V gene is TRBV12-3 or TRBV12-4, the J gene TRBJ1-2; D is undetermined. The CDR3 covers 14 residues. Trimming took 1 base from V and 1 from J, leaving 7 bases between them.

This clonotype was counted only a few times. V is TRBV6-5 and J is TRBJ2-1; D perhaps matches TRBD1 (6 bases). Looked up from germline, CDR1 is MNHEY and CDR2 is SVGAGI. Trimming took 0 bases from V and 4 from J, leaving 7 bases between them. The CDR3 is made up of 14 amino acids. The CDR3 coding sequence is TGTGCCAGCAGTTACTCGGGGGCGTACAATGAGCAGTTCTTC. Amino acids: CASSYSGAYNEQFF.

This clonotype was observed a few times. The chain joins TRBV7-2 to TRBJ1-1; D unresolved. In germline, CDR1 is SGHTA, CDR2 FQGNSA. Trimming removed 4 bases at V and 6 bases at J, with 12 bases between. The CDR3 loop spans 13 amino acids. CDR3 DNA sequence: TGTGCCAGCAGCTATACCTACCCCGCTGAAGCTTTCTTT. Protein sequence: CASSYTYPAEAFF.

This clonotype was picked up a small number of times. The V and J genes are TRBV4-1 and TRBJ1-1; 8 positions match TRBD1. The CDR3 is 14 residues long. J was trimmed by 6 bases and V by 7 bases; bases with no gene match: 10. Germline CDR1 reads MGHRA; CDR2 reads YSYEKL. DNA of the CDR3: TGCGCCAGCAAGAGGGGACAGGCGTTACCTGAAGCTTTCTTT. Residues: CASKRGQALPEAFF.

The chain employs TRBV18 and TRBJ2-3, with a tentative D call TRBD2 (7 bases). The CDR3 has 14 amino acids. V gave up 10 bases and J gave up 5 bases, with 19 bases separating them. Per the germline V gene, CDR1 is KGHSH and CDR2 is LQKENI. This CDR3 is CATSVGGAGDTQYF. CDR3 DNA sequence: TGTGCCACCTCCGTTGGGGGGGCCGGAGATACGCAGTATTTT.

The CDR3 sequence: CASSYKSGYEQYF. In nucleotides, the CDR3 is TGTGCCAGCAGTTATAAGAGCGGCTACGAGCAGTACTTC. This chain links TRBV27 with TRBJ2-7; D perhaps matches TRBD2 (5 bases). The CDR3 loop spans 13 amino acids. The V end lost 4 bases, the J end lost 3 bases, and 10 bases lay between the germline ends. The germline gives CDR1 MNHEY, CDR2 SMNVEV (reference sequence).

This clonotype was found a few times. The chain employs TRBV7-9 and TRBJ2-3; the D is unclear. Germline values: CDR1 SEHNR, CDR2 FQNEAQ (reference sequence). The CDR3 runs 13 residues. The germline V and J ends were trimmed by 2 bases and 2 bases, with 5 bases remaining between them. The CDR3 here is CASSLYLTDTQYF. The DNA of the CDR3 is TGTGCCAGCAGCTTATACCTCACAGATACGCAGTATTTT.

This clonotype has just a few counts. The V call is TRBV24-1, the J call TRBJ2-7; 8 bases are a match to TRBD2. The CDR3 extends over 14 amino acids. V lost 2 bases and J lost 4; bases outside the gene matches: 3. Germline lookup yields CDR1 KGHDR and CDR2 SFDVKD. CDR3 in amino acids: CATSDSGGRYEQYF. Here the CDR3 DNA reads TGTGCCACCAGTGATTCCGGCGGGAGGTACGAGCAGTACTTC.

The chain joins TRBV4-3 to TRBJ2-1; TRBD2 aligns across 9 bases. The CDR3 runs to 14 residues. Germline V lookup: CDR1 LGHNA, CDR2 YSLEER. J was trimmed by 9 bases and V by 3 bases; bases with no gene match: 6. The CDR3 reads CASSHGGRASEQFF. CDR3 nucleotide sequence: TGCGCCAGCAGCCATGGCGGGAGGGCCAGTGAGCAGTTCTTC.